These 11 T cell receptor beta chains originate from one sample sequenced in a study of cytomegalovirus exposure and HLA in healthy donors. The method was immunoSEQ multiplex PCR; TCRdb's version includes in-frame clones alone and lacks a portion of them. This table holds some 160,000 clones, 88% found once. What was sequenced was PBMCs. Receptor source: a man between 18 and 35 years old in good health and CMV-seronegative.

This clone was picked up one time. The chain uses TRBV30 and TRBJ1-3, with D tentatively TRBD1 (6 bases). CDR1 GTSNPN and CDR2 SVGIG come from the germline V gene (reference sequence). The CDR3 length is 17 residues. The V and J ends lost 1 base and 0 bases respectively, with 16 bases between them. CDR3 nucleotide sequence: TGTGCCTGGAGTGGAAAAACGACAGGACGCTCTGGAAACACCATATATTTT. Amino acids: CAWSGKTTGRSGNTIYF.

CDR3 bases: TGTGCCAGCAGCTCGGGACTAGCACCCTACGAGCAGTACTTC. As protein: CASSSGLAPYEQYF. The chain links TRBV11-3 to TRBJ2-7; 9 bases line up with TRBD2. Unmatched junction bases numbered 3, after V lost 4 bases and J lost 2 bases. CDR3 length: 14 residues. Germline assignment: CDR1 SGHNT and CDR2 YENEEA.

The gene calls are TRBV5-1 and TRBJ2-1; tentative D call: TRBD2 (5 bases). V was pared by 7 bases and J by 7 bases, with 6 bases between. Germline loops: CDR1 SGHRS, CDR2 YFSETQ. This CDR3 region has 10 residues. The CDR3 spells CASGGNEQFF. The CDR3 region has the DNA TGCGCCAGCGGAGGAAATGAGCAGTTCTTC.

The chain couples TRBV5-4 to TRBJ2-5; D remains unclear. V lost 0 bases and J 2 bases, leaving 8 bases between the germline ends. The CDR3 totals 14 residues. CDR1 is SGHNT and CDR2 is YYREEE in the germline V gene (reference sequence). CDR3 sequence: CASSLGLEQETQYF. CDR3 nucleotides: TGTGCCAGCAGCTTGGGGCTCGAACAAGAGACCCAGTACTTC.

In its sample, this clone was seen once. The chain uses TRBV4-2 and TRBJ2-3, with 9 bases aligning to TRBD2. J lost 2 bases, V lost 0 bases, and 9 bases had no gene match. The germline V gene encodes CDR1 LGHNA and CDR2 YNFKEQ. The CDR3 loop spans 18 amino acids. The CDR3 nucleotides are TGTGCCAGCAGCCAAGATGCGGCTAGCGGGACGAACACAGATACGCAGTATTTT. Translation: CASSQDAASGTNTDTQYF.

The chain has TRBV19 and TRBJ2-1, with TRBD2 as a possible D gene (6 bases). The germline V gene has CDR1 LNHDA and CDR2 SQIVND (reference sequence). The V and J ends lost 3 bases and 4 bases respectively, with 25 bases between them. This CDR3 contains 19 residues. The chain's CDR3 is CASSMGPQVPRGIYNEQFF. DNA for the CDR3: TGTGCCAGTAGTATGGGGCCCCAGGTCCCCCGGGGGATTTACAATGAGCAGTTCTTC. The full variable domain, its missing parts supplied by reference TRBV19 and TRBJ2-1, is DGGITQSPKYLFRKEGQNVTLSCEQNLNHDAMYWYRQDPGQGLRLIYYSQIVNDFQKGDIAEGYSVSREKKESFPLTVTSAQKNPTAFYLCASSMGPQVPRGIYNEQFFGPGTRLTVL.

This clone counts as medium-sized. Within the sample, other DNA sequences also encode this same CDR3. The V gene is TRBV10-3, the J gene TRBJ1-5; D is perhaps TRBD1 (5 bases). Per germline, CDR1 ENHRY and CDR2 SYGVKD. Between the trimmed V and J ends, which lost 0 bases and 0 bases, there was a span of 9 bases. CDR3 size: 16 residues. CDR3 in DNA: TGTGCCATCAGTGAGTCGCAGGGCGATAGCAATCAGCCCCAGCATTTT. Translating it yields CAISESQGDSNQPQHF.

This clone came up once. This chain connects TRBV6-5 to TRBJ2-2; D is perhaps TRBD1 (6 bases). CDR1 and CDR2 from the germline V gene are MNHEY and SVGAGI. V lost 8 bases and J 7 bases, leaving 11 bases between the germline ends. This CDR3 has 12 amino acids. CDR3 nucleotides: TGTGCCAGCGGACGACAGGTCGGGGAGCTGTTTTTT. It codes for CASGRQVGELFF.

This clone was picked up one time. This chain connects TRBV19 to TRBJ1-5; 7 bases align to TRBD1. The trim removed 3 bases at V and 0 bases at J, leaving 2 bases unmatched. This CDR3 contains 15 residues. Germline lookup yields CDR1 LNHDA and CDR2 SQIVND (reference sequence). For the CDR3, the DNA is TGTGCCAGTAGTATTGGGACAGCTAGCAATCAGCCCCAGCATTTT. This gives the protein CASSIGTASNQPQHF.

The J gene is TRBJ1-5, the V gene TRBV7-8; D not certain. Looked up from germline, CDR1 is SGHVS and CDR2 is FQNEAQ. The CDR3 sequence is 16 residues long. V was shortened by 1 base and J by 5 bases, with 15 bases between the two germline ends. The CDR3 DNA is TGTGCCAGCAGCTTAGAACCGGGATCGGCCCATCAGCCCCAGCATTTT. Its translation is CASSLEPGSAHQPQHF.

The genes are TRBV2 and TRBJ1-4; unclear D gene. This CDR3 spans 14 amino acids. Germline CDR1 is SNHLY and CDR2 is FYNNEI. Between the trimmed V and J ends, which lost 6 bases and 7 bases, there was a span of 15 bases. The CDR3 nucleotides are TGTGCCAGCAGAAATGGAAATTCGGGTGAAAAACTGTTTTTT. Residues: CASRNGNSGEKLFF. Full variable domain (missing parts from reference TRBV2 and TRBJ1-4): EPEVTQTPSHQVTQMGQEVILRCVPISNHLYFYWYRQILGQKVEFLVSFYNNEISEKSEIFDDQFSVERPDGSNFTLKIRSTKLEDSAMYFCASRNGNSGEKLFFGSGTQLSVL.